The clone carrying this TCR beta chain occurred a few times. Its antigen is unidentified. Germline is not matched at one junction end, which may reflect a read error. MiXCR, run by TCRdb on the 5' RACE reads, gives a single entry per CDR3 protein. The sample shows roughly 470,000 distinct CDR3 sequences, approximately 15% of them seen only once. This entry is derived from a study of identical twins. Findings and limits, study-wide: Rather than following the same donors, the conclusions depended on cross-sectional statistical analysis.

CDR1 is KGHDR and CDR2 is SFDVKD in the germline V gene. The length of the CDR3 is 12 residues. These same data were also listed under a study on yellow fever vaccine responses in identical twins.

Sequencing used CD4+ T cells sorted from blood. This TCR was sampled from a woman between 18 and 29 years old in good health. V gene TRBV24-1 combines with J gene TRBJ2-7; TRBD1 matches at 7 bases. The CDR3 region is CATSDTGTEFHF. The DNA for the CDR3 is TGTGCCACCAGTGACACCGGGACAGAGTTCCACTTC.